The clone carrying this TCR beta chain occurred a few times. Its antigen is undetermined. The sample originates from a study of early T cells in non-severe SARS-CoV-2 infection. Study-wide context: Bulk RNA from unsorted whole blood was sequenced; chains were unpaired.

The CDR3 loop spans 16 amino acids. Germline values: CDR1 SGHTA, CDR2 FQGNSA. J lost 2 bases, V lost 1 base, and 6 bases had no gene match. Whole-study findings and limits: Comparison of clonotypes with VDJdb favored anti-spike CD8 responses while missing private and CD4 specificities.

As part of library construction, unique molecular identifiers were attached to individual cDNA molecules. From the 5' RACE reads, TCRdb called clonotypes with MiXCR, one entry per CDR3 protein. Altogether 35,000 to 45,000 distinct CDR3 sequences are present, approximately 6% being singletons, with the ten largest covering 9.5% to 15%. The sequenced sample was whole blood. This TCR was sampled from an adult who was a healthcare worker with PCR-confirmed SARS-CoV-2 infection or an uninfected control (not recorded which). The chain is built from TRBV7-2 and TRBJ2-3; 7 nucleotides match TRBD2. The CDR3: CASSLDAAGTTDTQYF. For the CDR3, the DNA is TGTGCCAGCAGCTTAGACGCAGCGGGGACCACAGATACGCAGTATTTT.